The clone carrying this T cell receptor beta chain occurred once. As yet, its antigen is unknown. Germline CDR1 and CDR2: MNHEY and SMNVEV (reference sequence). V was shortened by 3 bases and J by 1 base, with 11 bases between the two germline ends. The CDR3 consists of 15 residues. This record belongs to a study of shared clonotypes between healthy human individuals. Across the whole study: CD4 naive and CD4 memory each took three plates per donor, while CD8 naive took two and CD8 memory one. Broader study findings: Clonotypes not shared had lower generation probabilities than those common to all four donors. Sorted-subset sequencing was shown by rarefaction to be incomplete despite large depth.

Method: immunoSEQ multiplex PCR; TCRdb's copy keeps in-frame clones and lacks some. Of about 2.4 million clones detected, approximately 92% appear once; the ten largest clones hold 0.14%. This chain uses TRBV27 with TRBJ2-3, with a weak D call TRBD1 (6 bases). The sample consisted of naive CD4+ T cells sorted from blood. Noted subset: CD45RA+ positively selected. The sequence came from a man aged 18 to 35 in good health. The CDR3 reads CASSFLQGRTDTQYF. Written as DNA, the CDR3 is TGTGCCAGCAGTTTCCTCCAGGGGCGCACAGATACGCAGTATTTT.